This T cell receptor beta chain was sequenced during a study of T cells in Graves' hyperthyroidism and ophthalmopathy. Findings and caveats of the study: Model-based prediction identified ophthalmopathy a median about 6 months prior to its onset.

Details on this clonotype: Its antigen is not known.

TCR beta CDR3 regions were amplified from RNA. Carried out on the TCR CDR3, a first-round RT-PCR used the HTBI primer set. TCRdb ran MiXCR on the multiplex PCR reads and lists one entry per CDR3 protein. The top ten clones hold approximately 25% of a sample with approximately 510,000 distinct CDR3 sequences, 20% to 25% of them seen once. V was trimmed by 5 bases and J by 1 base, leaving 10 bases between them. This CDR3 has 13 residues. Germline assignment: CDR1 SGHRS and CDR2 YFSETQ. This clonotype was sampled from a man between 18 and 35 years old with Graves' hyperthyroidism. The genes are TRBV5-1 and TRBJ2-7, with D perhaps matching TRBD2 (5 bases). Sequenced material: blood. CDR3 loop: CASRNGESYEQYF. CDR3 bases: TGCGCCAGCAGGAACGGGGAGTCCTACGAGCAGTACTTC.